This T cell receptor (beta chain) was sequenced during a study of low-dose radiotherapy and immunotherapy resistance in tumors. Study-level background: Alpha and beta chains were covered, as first-strand cDNA relied on TRAV- and TRBV-specific primers.

Using a constant-region primer together with a V-primer adapter, TCRs were subjected to around 20 PCR cycles of amplification. TCRdb used MiXCR to reprocess the reads, holding one entry per CDR3 protein. The sample holds roughly 50,000 distinct CDR3 sequences, approximately 31% seen once. In germline, CDR1 is SQVTM, CDR2 ANQGSEA. CDR3 size: 11 residues. The time point denotes: after trial treatment. Documented treatment: LDRT plus nivolumab, ipilimumab, low-dose cyclophosphamide and aspirin (RACIN trial). On this clonotype itself: One junction end does not reproduce the germline sequence, and a read error may be involved.

Sequenced here: PBMCs, sampled after low-dose radiotherapy plus immunotherapy. The rearrangement joins TRBV29-1 to TRBJ2-1; D might be TRBD2 (7 bases). The origin of this receptor is a male donor with rectosigmoid adenocarcinoma. This CDR3 is CSEEGGNEEFF. As DNA, the CDR3 is TGCAGCGAAGAGGGGGGGAATGAGGAGTTCTTC.